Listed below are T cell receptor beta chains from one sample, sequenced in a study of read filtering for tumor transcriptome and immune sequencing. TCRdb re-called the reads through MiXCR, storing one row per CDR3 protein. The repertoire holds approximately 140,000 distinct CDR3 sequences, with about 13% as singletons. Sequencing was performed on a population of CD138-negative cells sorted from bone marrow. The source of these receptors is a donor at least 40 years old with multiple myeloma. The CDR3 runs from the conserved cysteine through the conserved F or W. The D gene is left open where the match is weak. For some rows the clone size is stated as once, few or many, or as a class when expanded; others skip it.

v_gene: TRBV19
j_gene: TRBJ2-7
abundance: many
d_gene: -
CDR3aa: CASSSRDSGEQYF
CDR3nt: TGTGCCAGTAGTTCCAGGGACAGCGGGGAGCAGTACTTC

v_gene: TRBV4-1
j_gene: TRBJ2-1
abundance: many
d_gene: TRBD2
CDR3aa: CASSRGEVTSRSNNEQFF
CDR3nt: TGCGCCAGCAGCCGGGGAGAGGTGACTAGCAGAAGCAACAATGAGCAGTTCTTC

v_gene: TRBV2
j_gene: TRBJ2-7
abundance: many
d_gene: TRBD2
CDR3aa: CASSELAGSPYEQYF
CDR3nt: TGTGCCAGCAGTGAACTAGCGGGGTCTCCCTACGAGCAGTACTTC

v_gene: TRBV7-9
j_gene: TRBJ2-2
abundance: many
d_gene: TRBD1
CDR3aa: CASETGGAWDTGELFF
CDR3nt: TGTGCCAGCGAAACAGGGGGCGCTTGGGACACCGGGGAGCTGTTTTTT

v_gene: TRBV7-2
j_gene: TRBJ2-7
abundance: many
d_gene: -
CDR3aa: CASSPGDSRTYEQYF
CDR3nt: TGTGCCAGCAGCCCGGGAGACAGCCGCACCTACGAGCAGTACTTC

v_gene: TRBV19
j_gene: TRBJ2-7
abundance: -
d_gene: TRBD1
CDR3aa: CASSRTGTGDEQYF
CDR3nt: TGTGCCAGTAGTAGAACCGGGACAGGGGACGAGCAGTACTTC

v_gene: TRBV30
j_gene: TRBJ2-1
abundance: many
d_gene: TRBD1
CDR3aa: CAWKGAGSYNEQFF
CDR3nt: TGTGCCTGGAAGGGGGCGGGTTCCTACAATGAGCAGTTCTTC

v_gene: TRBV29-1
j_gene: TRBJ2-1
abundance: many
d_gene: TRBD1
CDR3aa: CSVIQLRDRVYNEQFF
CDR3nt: TGCAGCGTGATCCAGCTCCGGGACAGGGTATACAATGAGCAGTTCTTC

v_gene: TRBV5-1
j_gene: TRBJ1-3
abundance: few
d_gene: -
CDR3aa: CASSPDTGAGNTIYF
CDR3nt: TGCGCCAGCAGCCCTGATACGGGGGCTGGAAACACCATATATTTT

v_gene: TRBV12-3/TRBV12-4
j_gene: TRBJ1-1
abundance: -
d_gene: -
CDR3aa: CASTLNAGTEASF
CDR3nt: TGTGCCAGCACCCTAAATGCGGGGACTGAAGCTTCCTTT

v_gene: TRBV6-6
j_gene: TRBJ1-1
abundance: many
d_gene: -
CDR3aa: CASSSHEVTEAFF
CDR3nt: TGTGCCAGCAGTTCCCACGAGGTCACTGAAGCTTTCTTT

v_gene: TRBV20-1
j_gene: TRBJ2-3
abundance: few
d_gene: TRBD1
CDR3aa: CSATLQGARADTQYF
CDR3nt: TGCAGTGCCACTCTACAGGGGGCGAGGGCAGATACGCAGTATTTT

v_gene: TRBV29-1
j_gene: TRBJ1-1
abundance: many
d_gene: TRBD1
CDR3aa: CSVGRQGMLEAFF
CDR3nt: TGCAGCGTGGGCAGACAGGGTATGTTAGAAGCTTTCTTT

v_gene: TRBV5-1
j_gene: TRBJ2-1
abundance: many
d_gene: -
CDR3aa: CASSIQGGRYEQFF
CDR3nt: TGCGCCAGCAGCATCCAGGGGGGCAGGTATGAGCAGTTCTTC

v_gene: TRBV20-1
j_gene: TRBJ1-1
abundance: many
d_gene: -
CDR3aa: CSAIDESNTEAFF
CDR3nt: TGCAGTGCTATCGATGAGTCGAACACTGAAGCTTTCTTT

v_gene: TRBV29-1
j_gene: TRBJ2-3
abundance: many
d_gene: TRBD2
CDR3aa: CSVVSGRADTQYF
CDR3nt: TGCAGCGTAGTTAGCGGGAGGGCAGATACGCAGTATTTT

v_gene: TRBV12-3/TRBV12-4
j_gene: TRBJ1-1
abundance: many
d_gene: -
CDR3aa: CASSPRVPYGNEAFF
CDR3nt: TGTGCCAGCAGTCCCCGGGTGCCCTACGGGAATGAAGCTTTCTTT

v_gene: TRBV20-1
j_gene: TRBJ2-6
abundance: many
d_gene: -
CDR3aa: CSAPSWANVLTF
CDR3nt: TGCAGTGCTCCTTCTTGGGCCAACGTCCTGACTTTC

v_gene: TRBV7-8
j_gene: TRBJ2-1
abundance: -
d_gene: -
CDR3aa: CASSLAAGRRYNEQFF
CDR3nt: TGTGCCAGCAGCTTAGCGGCGGGAAGACGCTACAATGAGCAGTTCTTC

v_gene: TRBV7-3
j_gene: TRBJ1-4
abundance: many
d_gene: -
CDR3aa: CASSFRVGEKLFF
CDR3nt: TGTGCCAGCAGCTTCAGGGTCGGGGAAAAACTGTTTTTT

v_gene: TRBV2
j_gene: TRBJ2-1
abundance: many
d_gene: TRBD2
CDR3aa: CASSALASGGDEQFF
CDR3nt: TGTGCCAGCAGTGCTCTAGCGTCGGGAGGCGATGAGCAGTTCTTC

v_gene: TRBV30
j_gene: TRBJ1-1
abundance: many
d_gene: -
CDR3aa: CASKKNTEAFF
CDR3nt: TGTGCCTCGAAGAAGAACACTGAAGCTTTCTTT

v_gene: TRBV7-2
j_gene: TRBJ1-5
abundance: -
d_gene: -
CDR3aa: CASSNLPGVYSNQPQHF
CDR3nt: TGTGCCAGCAGCAACTTACCAGGGGTCTATAGCAATCAGCCCCAGCATTTT

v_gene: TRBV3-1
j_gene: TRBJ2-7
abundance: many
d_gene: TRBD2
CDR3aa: CASSQTSGSSSEQYF
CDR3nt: TGTGCCAGCAGCCAAACTAGCGGGAGTTCTTCCGAGCAGTACTTC

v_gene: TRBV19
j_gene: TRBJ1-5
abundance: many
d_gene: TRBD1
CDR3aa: CASSRQGNSNQPQHF
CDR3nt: TGTGCCAGTAGTAGACAGGGTAACAGCAATCAGCCCCAGCATTTT

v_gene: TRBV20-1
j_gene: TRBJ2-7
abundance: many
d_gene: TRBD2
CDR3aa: CSATRLAGYEQYF
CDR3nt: TGCAGTGCTACAAGACTAGCGGGGTACGAGCAGTACTTC

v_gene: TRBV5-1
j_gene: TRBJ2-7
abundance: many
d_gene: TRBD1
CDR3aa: CASSVGTGASYEQYF
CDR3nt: TGCGCCAGCAGCGTCGGGACAGGGGCCTCCTACGAGCAGTACTTC

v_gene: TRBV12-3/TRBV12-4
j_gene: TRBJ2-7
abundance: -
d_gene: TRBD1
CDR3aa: CASSRQGAEEQYF
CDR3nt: TGTGCCAGCAGCCGGCAGGGGGCTGAAGAGCAGTACTTC